This T cell receptor beta chain was captured by sequencing in a study of CD8 T cells in ankylosing spondylitis. Findings of the study overall: Reportedly, disease-linked clones are significantly enriched in ankylosing spondylitis patients' matched synovial fluid. There were earlier reports of some motif variants in reactive arthritis synovial fluid and blood. Several highly homologous variants made up a TCR beta motif, and this motif appeared characteristic of ankylosing spondylitis blood. CD8+ cells made up the disease-linked clones, which were relatively rare in peripheral blood.

Scientists made TCR beta libraries using quantitative 5'-RACE with molecular barcodes. TCRdb processed the 5' RACE reads anew with MiXCR; each CDR3 protein has one entry. Here the sample spans about 750,000 distinct CDR3 sequences, 15% to 20% being singletons. Trimming took 1 base from V and 6 from J; bases not matched to a gene: 8. Germline CDR1 reads SGHRS; CDR2 reads YFSETQ. CDR3 length: 15 residues. Turning to this clonotype: Its matching antigen is unknown.

The sequence came from a male donor with ankylosing spondylitis. The sample consisted of blood, either unsorted or a sorted T cell fraction (not recorded which). The chain employs TRBV5-1 and TRBJ2-3, with TRBD2 identical over 7 bases. The CDR3 is CASSLIQRGRDTQYF. The CDR3 DNA is TGCGCCAGCAGCTTGATCCAGCGGGGTCGGGATACGCAGTATTTT.